This TCR beta chain was observed in a study of graft-versus-host responses after intestinal transplantation. Overall study: Multivisceral, liver-intestinal, or isolated intestinal grafts were transplanted into recipients. Induction with anti-thymocyte globulin, then tacrolimus and steroids for about 3 years, was given to all recipients. Findings and limits, study-wide: GvH clone levels peaked in circulation, and this peak was associated with early post-transplant HvG declines. Analysis identified GvH clones in recipient marrow, with some appearing first in ileum or blood.

Details on this clone: Its antigen is still unknown.

Repertoires were generated with immunoSEQ multiplex PCR, while TCRdb's copy carries only in-frame clones and drops some. The sample lists roughly 62,000 clones, around 91% seen once, with 2.7% in the top ten. The V segment lost 5 bases and the J segment 4 bases; nucleotides outside the gene matches: 14. From germline, CDR1 is MNHEY and CDR2 SMNVEV (reference sequence). The CDR3 has 16 residues. Here the sequenced sample was PBMCs, taken around 120 days after intestinal transplantation. The V and J genes are TRBV27 and TRBJ2-7; TRBD1 matches 7 bases. The receptor comes from a human patient who received an intestinal transplant, so some T cells may come from the graft donor. The CDR3 sequence is CASSPRTGAKVYEQYF. As DNA, the CDR3 is TGTGCCAGCAGTCCTAGGACAGGCGCTAAGGTATACGAGCAGTACTTC.